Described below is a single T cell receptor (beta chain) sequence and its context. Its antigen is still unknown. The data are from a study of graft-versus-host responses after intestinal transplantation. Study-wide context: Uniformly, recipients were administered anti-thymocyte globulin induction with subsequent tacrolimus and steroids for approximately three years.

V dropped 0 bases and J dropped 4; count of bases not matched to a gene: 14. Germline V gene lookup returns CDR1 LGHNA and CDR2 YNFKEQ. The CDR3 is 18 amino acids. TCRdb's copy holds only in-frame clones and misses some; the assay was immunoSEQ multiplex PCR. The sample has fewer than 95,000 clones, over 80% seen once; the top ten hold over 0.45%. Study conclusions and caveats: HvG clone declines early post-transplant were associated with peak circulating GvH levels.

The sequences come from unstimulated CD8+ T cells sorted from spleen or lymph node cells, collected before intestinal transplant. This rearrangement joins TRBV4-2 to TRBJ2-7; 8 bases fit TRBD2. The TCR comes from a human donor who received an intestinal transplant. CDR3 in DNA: TGTGCCAGCAGCCAAGACCCTGGTGCTAGCGGGTTTATATACGAGCAGTACTTC. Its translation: CASSQDPGASGFIYEQYF.